This T cell receptor beta chain comes out of a study of PD-L1 blockade in urothelial cancer. TCRdb keeps only in-frame clones here, not all; method: immunoSEQ multiplex PCR. The sample holds tens of thousands of clones; around 82% are singletons and the top ten take under 8%. Germline values: CDR1 MNHEY, CDR2 SVGAGI. After removal of 6 bases from V and 4 bases from J, the junction contained 9 bases not matched to a gene. This CDR3 is built from 15 residues. Specified time point: pretreatment peripheral blood. This chain uses TRBV6-5 with TRBJ2-7, with TRBD1 matching over 10 bases. The receptor was isolated from a man aged 60 to 69 with urothelial cancer. Sequencing used PBMCs, obtained around atezolizumab (anti-PD-L1) treatment. CDR3 nucleotides: TGTGCCAGCAGGGGGAGGACAGGGGGGGTTTACGAGCAGTACTTC. Its translation: CASRGRTGGVYEQYF.